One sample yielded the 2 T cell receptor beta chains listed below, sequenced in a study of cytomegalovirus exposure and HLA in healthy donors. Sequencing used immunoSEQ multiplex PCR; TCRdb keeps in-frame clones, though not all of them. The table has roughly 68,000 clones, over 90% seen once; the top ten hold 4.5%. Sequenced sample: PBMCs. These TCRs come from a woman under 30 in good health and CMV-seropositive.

This CDR3 reads CASSSWGGNTGELFF. The CDR3 DNA sequence: TGTGCCAGCAGCTCCTGGGGGGGGAACACCGGGGAGCTGTTTTTT. This rearrangement joins TRBV7-2 to TRBJ2-2, with 7 bases aligning to TRBD2. The germline gives CDR1 SGHTA, CDR2 FQGNSA. The V segment lost 4 bases and the J segment 1 base; nucleotides outside the gene matches: 3. CDR3 length equals 15 residues.

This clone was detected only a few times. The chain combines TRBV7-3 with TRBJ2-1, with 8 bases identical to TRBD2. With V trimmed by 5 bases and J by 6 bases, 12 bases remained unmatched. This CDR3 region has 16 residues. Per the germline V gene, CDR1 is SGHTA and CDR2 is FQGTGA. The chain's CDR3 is CASSPRPSGLSNEQFF. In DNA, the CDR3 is TGTGCCAGCAGCCCCCGGCCTAGCGGGCTGAGCAATGAGCAGTTCTTC.